One and the same sample provided the 20 T cell receptor beta chains below, sequenced in a study of neurological immune-mediated disorders. A single record per CDR3 protein comes from TCRdb applying MiXCR to the 5' RACE reads. This sample has tens of thousands of distinct CDR3 sequences, with 9% to 12% found just once. Sequences were obtained from PBMCs. These receptor sequences come from a woman aged 25 to 39 with HTLV-1-associated myelopathy (HAM/TSP).

Many counts were recorded for this clonotype. The chain has TRBV11-2 and TRBJ1-1; D is ambiguous. With 5 bases removed from V and 7 bases from J, the gap between germline ends came to 5 bases. This CDR3 is 10 amino acids long. The germline CDR1 and CDR2 sequences are SGHAT and FQNNGV. The CDR3: CASSGGEAFF. The CDR3 bases are TGTGCCAGCAGCGGAGGTGAAGCTTTCTTT.

This clonotype appeared once. The chain employs TRBV5-1 and TRBJ2-1; TRBD1 matches at 8 bases. V was pared by 4 bases and J by 6 bases, with 9 bases of the junction left unmatched. There are 15 residues in the CDR3. The germline gives CDR1 SGHRS, CDR2 YFSETQ. Written as DNA, the CDR3 is TGCGCCAGCAGCCCGGGACAGGTGGCCAGCAATGAGCAGTTCTTC. The encoded protein is CASSPGQVASNEQFF.

In its sample, this clonotype was seen many times. This sequence joins TRBV5-1 and TRBJ1-1; D call uncertain. Germline V gives CDR1 SGHRS, CDR2 YFSETQ. Deletions cut 4 bases from V and 1 base from J, with 17 bases between. The CDR3 length is 16 residues. CDR3 sequence (DNA): TGCGCCAGCAGCGATACCCCCGGGGTTAGGAACACTGAAGCTTTCTTT. Translated: CASSDTPGVRNTEAFF.

This clonotype was recorded at least ten times. The gene calls are TRBV12-3 or TRBV12-4 and TRBJ1-3; 7 nucleotides line up with TRBD1. The CDR3 length is 16 residues. J gave up 5 bases and V 6 bases, and 13 bases lay outside the gene matches. The CDR3 nucleotides are TGTGCCAGCAGCCCACTCCGGGACAGCTTCCGAAACACCATATATTTT. Residues: CASSPLRDSFRNTIYF.

This clonotype was observed many times. This chain connects TRBV14 to TRBJ2-6, with 7 nucleotides matching TRBD1. V lost 2 bases and J lost 4; bases outside the gene matches: 8. Germline V CDR1 and CDR2: SGHDN, FVKESK. The CDR3 spans 17 residues. CDR3 in amino acids: CASSQRTGGSGANVLTF. For the CDR3, the DNA is TGTGCCAGCAGCCAACGGACAGGTGGTTCGGGGGCCAACGTCCTGACTTTC.

Ten or more counts support this clonotype. V usage is TRBV20-1 and J usage is TRBJ1-1, with D possibly being TRBD1 (6 bases). V was shortened by 0 bases and J by 6 bases, with 17 bases between the two germline ends. The CDR3 has 15 amino acids. Germline lookup yields CDR1 DFQATT and CDR2 SNEGSKA (reference sequence). The CDR3 sequence is CSARDLQGRSSEAFF. In DNA form, the CDR3 reads TGCAGTGCTAGAGATCTGCAGGGGAGGAGCTCTGAAGCTTTCTTT.

This clonotype has ten or more counts. V and J are TRBV18 and TRBJ2-3; 8 bases are shared with TRBD1. The ends lost 6 bases at V and 2 bases at J; junction bases unmatched: 4. This CDR3 contains 14 residues. In germline, CDR1 is KGHSH, CDR2 LQKENI. The chain's CDR3 is CASSRQGNTDTQYF. CDR3 nucleotide sequence: TGTGCCAGCTCGAGACAGGGGAACACAGATACGCAGTATTTT.

This clonotype has a count of ten or more. The chain employs TRBV6-5 and TRBJ1-6, with D maybe TRBD1 (5 bases). The length of the CDR3 is 17 residues. In germline, CDR1 is MNHEY, CDR2 SVGAGI. V was shortened by 5 bases and J by 0 bases, with 14 bases between the two germline ends. The CDR3 DNA follows: TGTGCCAGCAGTAGAGGGACGGAGAGCTCCTATAATTCACCCCTCCACTTT. The encoded protein is CASSRGTESSYNSPLHF.

A word on this clonotype: A much larger clone is a single base away; this may be a read error. As the CDR3 is not closed by the conserved phenylalanine or tryptophan, this likely results from a read error. The V gene is TRBV11-2, the J gene TRBJ2-7; a weak D match, TRBD1 (6 bases). This CDR3 is built from 16 residues. Germline V gene lookup returns CDR1 SGHAT and CDR2 FQNNGV. V gave up 7 bases and J gave up 2 bases, with 21 bases separating them. The CDR3: CASTFSGTLSTYEQYL. The CDR3 bases are TGTGCCAGCACCTTTTCCGGGACATTATCTACCTACGAGCAGTACTTA.

In this sample, this clonotype turned up many times. The rearrangement links TRBV20-1 to TRBJ1-1, with a possible D match to TRBD1 (5 bases). CDR1 and CDR2 (germline): DFQATT, SNEGSKA (reference sequence). The CDR3 consists of 15 residues. V lost 4 bases to trimming and J lost 5 bases, with 20 bases between them. The CDR3 is CSATDFLSGTTEAFF. CDR3 DNA: TGCAGTGCTACCGACTTTCTTTCAGGGACGACTGAAGCTTTCTTT.

The chain combines TRBV3-1 with TRBJ2-7; no reliable D call. Trimming pared 1 base from V and 4 bases from J, leaving 8 bases between. Germline loops: CDR1 LGHDT, CDR2 YNNKEL (reference sequence). The CDR3 sequence is 13 residues long. CDR3 DNA sequence: TGTGCCAGCAGCCAAGCTCCAAGGTACGAGCAGTACTTC. Amino acids: CASSQAPRYEQYF.

This clonotype was counted many times. The chain couples TRBV6-4 to TRBJ1-1; D gene ambiguous. Germline-derived CDR1 and CDR2 are MRHNA and SNTAGT. V lost 5 bases to trimming and J lost 4 bases, with 11 bases between them. CDR3 size: 13 residues. The CDR3 bases are TGTGCCAGCAGTTTGGGGAAGGCCACTGAAGCTTTCTTT. It yields the protein CASSLGKATEAFF.

This clonotype appeared many times. This chain joins TRBV20-1 and TRBJ2-7; no definite D call. The V gene's germline CDR1 is DFQATT and CDR2 SNEGSKA (reference sequence). Trimming took 0 bases from V and 4 from J, leaving 7 bases between them. There are 12 residues in the CDR3. The CDR3 DNA follows: TGCAGTGCTAGAGAAGGAGAATACGAGCAGTACTTC. Protein: CSAREGEYEQYF.

There are many counts of this clonotype. The V call is TRBV6-2 or TRBV6-3, the J call TRBJ2-1, with 9 nucleotides matching TRBD1. The CDR3 has 15 amino acids. CDR1 MNHEY and CDR2 SVGEGT come from the germline V gene. With 5 bases clipped from V and 2 bases from J, the junction kept 4 bases outside the gene matches. This CDR3 is CASSIRDRAYNEQFF. CDR3 nucleotides: TGTGCCAGCAGTATCCGGGACAGGGCCTACAATGAGCAGTTCTTC.

The chain employs TRBV10-3 and TRBJ2-2; TRBD1 matches 7 bases. Germline CDR1 is ENHRY and CDR2 is SYGVKD. With V trimmed by 1 base and J by 9 bases, 8 bases remained unmatched. This CDR3 is 15 amino acids long. The CDR3 protein is CAISELGQKAWELFF. The CDR3 DNA follows: TGTGCCATCAGTGAGTTGGGACAGAAAGCCTGGGAGCTGTTTTTT.

In this sample, this clonotype turned up many times. J is TRBJ1-5 and V is TRBV20-1; D not resolved. Trimming removed 4 bases from V and 1 base from J, with 8 bases in between. The CDR3 totals 13 residues. Germline assignment: CDR1 DFQATT and CDR2 SNEGSKA (reference sequence). CDR3 residues: CSATGFSNQPQHF. The CDR3 DNA is TGCAGTGCTACCGGGTTCAGCAATCAGCCCCAGCATTTT.

This clonotype was seen ten or more times. The chain links TRBV20-1 to TRBJ2-3; no reliable D call. The V and J ends lost 2 bases and 0 bases respectively, with 15 bases between them. CDR3 length: 16 amino acids. Germline V lookup: CDR1 DFQATT, CDR2 SNEGSKA (reference sequence). The CDR3 DNA reads as TGCAGTGCTAGACCCATATTCAGGACCAGCACAGATACGCAGTATTTT. This gives the protein CSARPIFRTSTDTQYF.

This clonotype appeared many times. This sequence joins TRBV12-3 or TRBV12-4 and TRBJ1-5; D gene ambiguous. The CDR3 spans 14 residues. V lost 5 bases to trimming and J lost 3 bases, with 11 bases between them. The CDR3 reads CASSLRRVNQPQHF. The CDR3 DNA sequence: TGTGCCAGCAGTCTGAGGAGGGTCAATCAGCCCCAGCATTTT.

This clonotype was observed many times. V is TRBV20-1 and J is TRBJ1-5; D is ambiguous. Germline V gene data show CDR1 as DFQATT and CDR2 as SNEGSKA (reference sequence). The V end was cut by 3 bases, the J end by 0 bases, with 9 bases between. The CDR3 length is 14 residues. CDR3 sequence: CSASGGNSNQPQHF. Written as DNA, the CDR3 is TGCAGTGCTAGTGGTGGGAATAGCAATCAGCCCCAGCATTTT.

This clonotype has a count of ten or more. This chain uses TRBV29-1 with TRBJ1-1; D gene ambiguous. Per germline, CDR1 SQVTM and CDR2 ANQGSEA. V was shortened by 5 bases and J by 1 base, with 5 bases between the two germline ends. The CDR3 spans 11 residues. CDR3 coding DNA: TGCAGCGTTTATACGAACACTGAAGCTTTCTTT. Encoded protein: CSVYTNTEAFF.